The 9 T cell receptor beta chains presented below share a single source sample, sequenced in a study of radiotherapy plus CTLA-4 blockade in lung cancer. The repertoire was sequenced with immunoSEQ multiplex PCR; TCRdb's copy has only in-frame clones and lacks some. Of about 66,000 clones listed, over 75% were seen once; the top ten hold less than 5%. Here the sequenced sample was peripheral blood, taken from a patient treated with radiotherapy plus ipilimumab. All receptors derive from a human donor with non-small cell lung cancer who had a partial response to radiotherapy plus ipilimumab.

V is TRBV9 and J is TRBJ2-7; the D gene is possibly TRBD1 (5 bases). Germline values: CDR1 SGDLS, CDR2 YYNGEE. Trimming cost V 1 base and J 7 bases, with 15 bases left between them. The length of the CDR3 is 14 residues. This chain's CDR3 is CASSVNTGAGEQYF. The CDR3 bases are TGTGCCAGCAGCGTAAATACGGGCGCAGGGGAGCAGTACTTC. Full variable domain (rest looked up from reference TRBV9 and TRBJ2-7): DSGVTQTPKHLITATGQRVTLRCSPRSGDLSVYWYQQSLDQGLQFLIQYYNGEERAKGNILERFSAQQFPDLHSELNLSSLELGDSALYFCASSVNTGAGEQYFGPGTRLTVT.

V gene TRBV5-1 combines with J gene TRBJ2-1; 9 bases are a match to TRBD2. Germline V CDR1 and CDR2: SGHRS, YFSETQ. The CDR3 is 14 amino acids. Germline trimming cut 4 bases from V and 5 bases from J; bases unmatched to any gene: 4. The CDR3 protein is CASSGLAGNNEQFF. The CDR3 nucleotides are TGCGCCAGCAGCGGCCTAGCGGGAAACAATGAGCAGTTCTTC.

V is TRBV30 and J is TRBJ1-2, with 8 bases aligning to TRBD1. This CDR3 contains 14 residues. Trimming at V came to 4 bases and at J to 5 bases, leaving 9 bases not matched to a gene. Germline V gene data show CDR1 as GTSNPN and CDR2 as SVGIG (reference sequence). CDR3 amino acids: CAWIWTGKGYGYTF. The CDR3 DNA reads TGTGCCTGGATTTGGACAGGGAAAGGGTATGGCTACACCTTC.

The chain has TRBV5-5 and TRBJ2-3; D is unclear. CDR1 and CDR2 from the germline V gene are SGHKS and YYEKEE (reference sequence). The CDR3 covers 12 residues. Trimming stripped 4 bases from V and 2 bases from J, with 5 bases between. In DNA form, the CDR3 reads TGTGCCAGCAGCATACTCACAGATACGCAGTATTTT. Amino acids: CASSILTDTQYF.

This clone was picked up one time. The V and J genes are TRBV5-1 and TRBJ1-2, with TRBD1 as a possible D gene (6 bases). This CDR3 region has 12 residues. The germline V and J ends were trimmed by 5 bases and 8 bases, with 13 bases remaining between them. Germline-derived CDR1 and CDR2 are SGHRS and YFSETQ. The CDR3 loop is CASSDGTTGYTF. Written as DNA, the CDR3 is TGCGCCAGCAGTGACGGGACAACCGGCTACACCTTC.

Points on this clone: The sample has other DNA sequences that encode this CDR3 too. This chain joins TRBV5-1 and TRBJ2-5; 8 nucleotides line up with TRBD1. The J call is in doubt because the DNA end fits TRBJ2-7 better. The CDR3 is made up of 14 amino acids. Per germline, CDR1 SGHRS and CDR2 YFSETQ. The CDR3 sequence is CASSSTGGSYEQYF. The DNA for the CDR3 is TGCGCCAGCAGCTCAACAGGGGGCTCCTACGAGCAGTACTTC.

V gene TRBV5-6 combines with J gene TRBJ2-1; the D gene is possibly TRBD2 (6 bases). Trimming pared 1 base from V and 8 bases from J, leaving 16 bases between. The CDR3 is 15 residues long. The germline V gene encodes CDR1 SGHDT and CDR2 YYEEEE. This CDR3 reads CASSLLPGGVDEQFF. In DNA, the CDR3 is TGTGCCAGCAGCTTGCTGCCCGGGGGTGTCGATGAGCAGTTCTTC.

The V call is TRBV5-4, the J call TRBJ1-2; 9 bases agree with TRBD1. Germline V gene data show CDR1 as SGHNT and CDR2 as YYREEE (reference sequence). CDR3 length: 13 residues. V was pared by 0 bases and J by 9 bases, with 3 bases of the junction left unmatched. The CDR3 DNA sequence: TGTGCCAGCAGCTTGGGGACAGGGGAAAGCTACACCTTC. Translating gives CASSLGTGESYTF.

The rearrangement joins TRBV27 to TRBJ2-1, with D tentatively TRBD1 (5 bases). V shed 7 bases and J shed 7 bases, with 20 bases lying between them. The germline V gene has CDR1 MNHEY and CDR2 SMNVEV (reference sequence). The CDR3 consists of 15 residues. The CDR3 loop reads CASTRWGNSKNEQFF. CDR3 nucleotide sequence: TGTGCCAGCACCCGTTGGGGCAATAGTAAGAATGAGCAGTTCTTC.